This T cell receptor beta chain was sequenced during a study of response to subunit inactivated influenza vaccine. V dropped 3 bases and J dropped 5; count of bases not matched to a gene: 4. This CDR3 has 15 amino acids. Per germline, CDR1 SGHRS and CDR2 YFSETQ. One entry per CDR3 protein, called by TCRdb with MiXCR from the RT-PCR reads. This sample yields roughly 700,000 distinct CDR3 sequences, of which approximately 15% are seen a single time; 5.5% to 8% belongs to the top ten. The sample here was PBMCs from blood, taken about 14 days before vaccination. This sequence joins TRBV5-1 and TRBJ2-2, with TRBD2 identical over 10 bases. This TCR was sampled from a man aged 50 to 59 who received an inactivated influenza vaccine. This chain's CDR3 is CASSSTSGITGELFF. Here the CDR3 DNA reads TGCGCCAGCAGCTCAACTAGCGGGATAACCGGGGAGCTGTTTTTT.